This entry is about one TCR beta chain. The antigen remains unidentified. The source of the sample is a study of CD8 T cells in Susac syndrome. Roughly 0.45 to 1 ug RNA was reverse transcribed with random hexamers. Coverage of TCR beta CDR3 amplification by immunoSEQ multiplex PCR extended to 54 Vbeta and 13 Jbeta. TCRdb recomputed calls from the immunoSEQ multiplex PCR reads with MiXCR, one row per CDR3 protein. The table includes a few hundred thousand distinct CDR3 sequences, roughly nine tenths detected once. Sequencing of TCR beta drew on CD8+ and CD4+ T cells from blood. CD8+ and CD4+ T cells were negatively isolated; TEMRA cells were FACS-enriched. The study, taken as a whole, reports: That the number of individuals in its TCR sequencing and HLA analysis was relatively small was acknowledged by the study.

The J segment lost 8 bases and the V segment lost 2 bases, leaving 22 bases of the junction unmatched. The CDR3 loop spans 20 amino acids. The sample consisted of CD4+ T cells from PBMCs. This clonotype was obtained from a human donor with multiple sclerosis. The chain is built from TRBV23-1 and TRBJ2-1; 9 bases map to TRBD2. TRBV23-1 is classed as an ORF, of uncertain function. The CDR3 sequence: CASSQRGAGGRAVDEDEQFF. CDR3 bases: TGCGCCAGCAGTCAAAGGGGTGCTGGCGGGAGGGCCGTAGATGAGGATGAGCAGTTCTTC.